The entry below gives a single T cell receptor (beta chain) sequence along with its context. Other DNA sequences in the same sample also yield this CDR3. This entry comes from a study of blood T cell repertoires in COVID-19. Whole-study context: Acute and convalescent COVID-19 samples came from the United States, Italy and Spain.

The CDR3 totals 13 residues. CDR1 and CDR2 (germline): MNHEY, SVGAGI. J gave up 6 bases and V 5 bases, and 3 bases lay outside the gene matches. Study processing details: Amplification from reference gene primers served as the basis for estimated nucleated cell counts. Here immunoSEQ multiplex PCR was the method, and the copy in TCRdb shows in-frame clones only, minus some. Clonal size and the V and J genes are those of that table, whereas D and trimming came from the DNA. The table includes 250,000 to 350,000 clones, about nine tenths detected once. Sequenced: peripheral blood. V usage is TRBV6-5 and J usage is TRBJ1-5; TRBD1 matches 8 bases. The TCR comes from a woman aged 45 to 65 who had recovered from COVID-19. The CDR3 nucleotides read TGTGCCAGCAGTATAGACAGGGGTCAGCCCCAGCATTTT. This sequence encodes CASSIDRGQPQHF.